This TCR beta chain derives from a study of T cell repertoires in ileal Crohn's disease. On the study more broadly: Median disease duration was approximately eight years; 35% smoked at surgery. About half received postoperative treatment, approximately 12 with thiopurines and roughly 20 anti-TNF. Regarding the study as a whole: Clonality above 26.8% at surgery always came with endoscopic recurrence. The median delay to postoperative endoscopy was 6.9 months.

This CDR3 contains 16 residues. Trimming cost V 0 bases and J 6 bases; bases outside gene matches: 6. Germline V gene sequence: CDR1 MGHRA, CDR2 YSYEKL. As concerns this clone: Its antigen is still unknown.

Assay used: immunoSEQ multiplex PCR; TCRdb lists only in-frame clones, some missing. There are around 9,200 clones in the sample; 65% to 80% occur only once, and about 20% lies in the top ten. Time point noted: neoterminal ileum biopsy at postoperative endoscopy, about 6 months after surgery. The origin of this receptor is an adult with Crohn's disease. The sample taken for sequencing was ileal tissue. This chain links TRBV4-1 with TRBJ2-5; 11 bases fit TRBD1. DNA for the CDR3: TGCGCCAGCAGCCAAGATTTGGACAGGGGGCAAAAGACCCAGTACTTC. It yields the protein CASSQDLDRGQKTQYF.